This T cell receptor beta chain was sequenced for a study of T cells in Graves' hyperthyroidism and ophthalmopathy. Many counts were recorded for this clonotype. The trim removed 5 bases at V and 10 bases at J, leaving 7 bases unmatched. The CDR3 is made up of 12 amino acids. Germline V gene lookup returns CDR1 SGHTA and CDR2 FQGNSA. RNA transcripts yielded amplified TCR beta CDR3 regions. The TCR CDR3 was amplified in a first-round RT-PCR using the HTBI primer set. TCRdb independently ran MiXCR on the multiplex PCR reads; one entry per CDR3 protein. The data contain roughly 380,000 distinct CDR3 sequences, around an eighth of them singletons.

The sample taken for sequencing was blood. The rearrangement uses TRBV7-2 and TRBJ1-2, with 7 positions matching TRBD1. The receptor was derived from a man between 25 and 39 years old with Graves' hyperthyroidism that later progressed to Graves' ophthalmopathy. CDR3 nucleotide sequence: TGTGCCAGCAGCGACAGGGTTCGGGACTACACCTTC. This encodes CASSDRVRDYTF.